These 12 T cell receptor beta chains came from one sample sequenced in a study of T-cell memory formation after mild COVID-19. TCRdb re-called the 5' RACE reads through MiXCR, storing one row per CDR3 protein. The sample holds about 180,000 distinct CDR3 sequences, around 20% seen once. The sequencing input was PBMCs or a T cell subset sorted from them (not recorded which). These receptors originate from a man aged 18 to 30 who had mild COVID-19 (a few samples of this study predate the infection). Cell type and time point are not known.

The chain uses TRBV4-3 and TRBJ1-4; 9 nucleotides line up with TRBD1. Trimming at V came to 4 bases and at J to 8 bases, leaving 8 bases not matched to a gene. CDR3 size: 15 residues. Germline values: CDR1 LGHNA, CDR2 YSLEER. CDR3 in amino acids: CASSLLRTGEEKLFF. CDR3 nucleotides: TGCGCCAGCAGCCTACTCCGGACAGGGGAAGAAAAACTGTTTTTT.

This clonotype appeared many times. CDR3 nucleotide sequence: TGTGCCAGCAGCCCAGGACAGGGAACCTACGAGCAGTACTTC. It codes for CASSPGQGTYEQYF. This chain joins TRBV7-2 and TRBJ2-7, with 8 bases aligning to TRBD1. V was pared by 5 bases and J by 2 bases, with 5 bases of the junction left unmatched. The CDR3 loop spans 14 amino acids. Germline V gene sequence: CDR1 SGHTA, CDR2 FQGNSA.

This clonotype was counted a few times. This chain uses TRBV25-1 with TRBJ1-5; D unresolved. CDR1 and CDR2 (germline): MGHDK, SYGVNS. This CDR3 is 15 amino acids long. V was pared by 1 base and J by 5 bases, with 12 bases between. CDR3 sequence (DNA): TGTGCCAGCAGTGAATCGGGAGGGCCTCATCAGCCCCAGCATTTT. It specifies CASSESGGPHQPQHF. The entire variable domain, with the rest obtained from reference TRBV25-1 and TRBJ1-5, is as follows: EADIYQTPRYLVIGTGKKITLECSQTMGHDKMYWYQQDPGMELHLIHYSYGVNSTEKGDLSSESTVSRIRTEHFPLTLESARPSHTSQYLCASSESGGPHQPQHFGDGTRLSIL.

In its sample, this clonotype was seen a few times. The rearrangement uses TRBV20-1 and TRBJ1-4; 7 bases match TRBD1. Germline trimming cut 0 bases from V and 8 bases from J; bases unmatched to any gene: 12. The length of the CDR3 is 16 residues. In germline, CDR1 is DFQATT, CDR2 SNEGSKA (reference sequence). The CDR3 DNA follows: TGCAGTGCTAGAGATCAGCGACAGGGACTTGGGGAAAAACTGTTTTTT. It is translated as CSARDQRQGLGEKLFF.

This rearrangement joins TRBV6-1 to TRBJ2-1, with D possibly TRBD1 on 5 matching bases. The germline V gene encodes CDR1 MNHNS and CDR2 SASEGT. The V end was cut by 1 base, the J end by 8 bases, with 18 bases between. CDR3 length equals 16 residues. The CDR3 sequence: CASSEGVQGQFYEQFF. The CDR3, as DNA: TGTGCCAGCAGTGAAGGGGTCCAGGGTCAATTTTATGAGCAGTTCTTC.

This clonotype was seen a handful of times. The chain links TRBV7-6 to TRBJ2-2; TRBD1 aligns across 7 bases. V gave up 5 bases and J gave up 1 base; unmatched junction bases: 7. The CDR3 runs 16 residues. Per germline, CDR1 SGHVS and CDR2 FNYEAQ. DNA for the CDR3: TGTGCCAGCAGCCCGCCGGGACAGATGAACACCGGGGAGCTGTTTTTT. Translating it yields CASSPPGQMNTGELFF.

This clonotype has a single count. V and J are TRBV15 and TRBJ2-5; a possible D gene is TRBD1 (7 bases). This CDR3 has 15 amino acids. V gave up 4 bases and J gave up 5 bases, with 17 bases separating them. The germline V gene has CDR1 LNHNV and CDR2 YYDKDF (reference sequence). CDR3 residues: CATSIDRVRGETQYF. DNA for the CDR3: TGTGCCACCAGCATCGACAGGGTCCGGGGGGAGACCCAGTACTTC.

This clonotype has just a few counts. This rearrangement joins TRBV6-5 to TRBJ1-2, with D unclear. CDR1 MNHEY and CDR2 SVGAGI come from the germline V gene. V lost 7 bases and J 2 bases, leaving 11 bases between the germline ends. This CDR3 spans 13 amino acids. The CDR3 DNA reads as TGTGCCAGCAAGGGTCTGGGGAACTATGGCTACACCTTC. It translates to CASKGLGNYGYTF.

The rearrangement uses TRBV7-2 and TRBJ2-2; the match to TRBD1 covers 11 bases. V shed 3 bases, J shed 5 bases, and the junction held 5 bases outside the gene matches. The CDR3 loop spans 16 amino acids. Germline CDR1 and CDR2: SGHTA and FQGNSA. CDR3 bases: TGTGCCAGCAGCTTCGTGGGACAGGGGGGAACCGGGGAGCTGTTTTTT. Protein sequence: CASSFVGQGGTGELFF.

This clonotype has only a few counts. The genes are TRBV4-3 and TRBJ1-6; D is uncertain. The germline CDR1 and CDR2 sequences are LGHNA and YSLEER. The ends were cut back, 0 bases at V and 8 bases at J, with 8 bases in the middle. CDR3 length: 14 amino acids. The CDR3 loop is CASSQEPGDSPLHF. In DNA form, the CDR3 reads TGCGCCAGCAGCCAAGAGCCGGGAGATTCACCCCTCCACTTT.

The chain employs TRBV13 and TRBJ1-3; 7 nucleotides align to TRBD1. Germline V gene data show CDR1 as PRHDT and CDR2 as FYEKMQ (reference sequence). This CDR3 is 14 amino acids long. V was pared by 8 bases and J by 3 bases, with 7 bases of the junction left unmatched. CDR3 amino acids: CASGQGVHGNTIYF. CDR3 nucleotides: TGTGCCAGCGGGCAGGGGGTACATGGAAACACCATATATTTT. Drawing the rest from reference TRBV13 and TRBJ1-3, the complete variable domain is AAGVIQSPRHLIKEKRETATLKCYPIPRHDTVYWYQQGPGQDPQFLISFYEKMQSDKGSIPDRFSAQQFSDYHSELNMSSLELGDSALYFCASGQGVHGNTIYFGEGSWLTVV.

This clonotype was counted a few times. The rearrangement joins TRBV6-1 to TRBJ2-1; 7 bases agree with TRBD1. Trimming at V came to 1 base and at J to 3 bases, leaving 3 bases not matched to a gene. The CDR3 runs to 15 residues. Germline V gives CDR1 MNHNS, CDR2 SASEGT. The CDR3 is CASSEESGGYNEQFF. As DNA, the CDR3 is TGTGCCAGCAGTGAAGAGTCAGGGGGCTACAATGAGCAGTTCTTC.